This T cell receptor (beta chain) was found in a study of blood T cell repertoires in COVID-19. Across the study: Samples taken during acute and convalescent COVID-19 were collected in the United States, Italy and Spain. PBMCs, B-cell-depleted T cells, or T cells were the source of the cDNA or gDNA that made up the material.

Source study methods: For nucleated cells, counts were estimated from reference gene primer amplification. Some clones are missing from TCRdb's copy, which holds only in-frame ones; the method was immunoSEQ multiplex PCR. That table gives V, J and clone size, and the DNA gave D and trimming. The sample yields some 220,000 clones, 84% seen once. The V segment lost 5 bases and the J segment 4 bases; nucleotides outside the gene matches: 3. CDR1 MNHEY and CDR2 SVGAGI come from the germline V gene. CDR3 length: 13 amino acids. The sample was peripheral blood. The J gene is TRBJ2-7, the V gene TRBV6-5; TRBD2 agrees at 9 bases. The sequence derives from a woman aged 55-69 years who had recovered from COVID-19. CDR3 nucleotides: TGTGCCAGCAGTCGACTAGCGGAATACGAGCAGTACTTC. It yields the protein CASSRLAEYEQYF.